Following are 15 T cell receptor beta chains from one sample sequenced in a study of cytomegalovirus exposure and HLA in healthy donors. The PCR contained 60 Vbeta and 13 Jbeta primers. TCRdb keeps only in-frame clones here, not all; method: immunoSEQ multiplex PCR. Of around 92,000 clones in the sample, around 85% are singletons; the top ten hold around 1.2%. The sample comprised PBMCs. Receptors were obtained from a girl aged 2 to 9 in good health and CMV-seropositive.

In this sample, this clone turned up a few times. The chain links TRBV30 to TRBJ1-3; no reliable D call. Germline V gene lookup returns CDR1 GTSNPN and CDR2 SVGIG (reference sequence). This CDR3 is built from 16 residues. V was shortened by 0 bases and J by 4 bases, with 16 bases between the two germline ends. CDR3 amino acids: CAWSVQWSTSGNTIYF. Written as DNA, the CDR3 is TGTGCCTGGAGTGTACAATGGAGCACTTCGGGAAACACCATATATTTT.

The chain combines TRBV19 with TRBJ2-2, with 12 bases that match TRBD2. The V segment lost 5 bases and the J segment 4 bases; nucleotides outside the gene matches: 11. The CDR3 runs 18 residues. CDR1 is LNHDA and CDR2 is SQIVND in the germline V gene (reference sequence). In DNA, the CDR3 is TGTGCCAGTAGTCCTCGGCTAGCGGGAGGGCCTAGCACCGGGGAGCTGTTTTTT. Translating gives CASSPRLAGGPSTGELFF.

The table lists this clone with a few counts. V and J are TRBV29-1 and TRBJ2-5, with 9 positions matching TRBD2. In germline, CDR1 is SQVTM, CDR2 ANQGSEA. CDR3 size: 13 residues. The trim removed 5 bases at V and 2 bases at J, leaving 3 bases unmatched. The CDR3 DNA sequence: TGCAGCGTTTACGCGGGAGGGCAAGAGACCCAGTACTTC. The encoded protein is CSVYAGGQETQYF.

The V call is TRBV9, the J call TRBJ2-3; perhaps TRBD2 as D (6 bases). V lost 2 bases and J 0 bases, leaving 19 bases between the germline ends. Germline CDR1 SGDLS, CDR2 YYNGEE. There are 18 residues in the CDR3. CDR3 sequence: CASSVGGSGHPSTDTQYF. The CDR3 region has the DNA TGTGCCAGCAGCGTGGGGGGTAGCGGCCACCCAAGCACAGATACGCAGTATTTT.

This clone was recorded a few times. The chain links TRBV5-1 to TRBJ1-2; TRBD1 matches 10 bases. The germline V gene encodes CDR1 SGHRS and CDR2 YFSETQ. J lost 4 bases, V lost 4 bases, and 7 bases had no gene match. The length of the CDR3 is 15 residues. CDR3 coding DNA: TGCGCCAGCAGCACCCCGACAGGGGGCGTCTATGGCTACACCTTC. It is translated as CASSTPTGGVYGYTF. Full variable domain (rest looked up from reference TRBV5-1 and TRBJ1-2): KAGVTQTPRYLIKTRGQQVTLSCSPISGHRSVSWYQQTPGQGLQFLFEYFSETQRNKGNFPGRFSGRQFSNSRSEMNVSTLELGDSALYLCASSTPTGGVYGYTFGSGTRLTVV.

CDR3 sequence (DNA): TGTGCCTGGAGTGTACCTCACAGAAACTATGGCTACACCTTC. Protein: CAWSVPHRNYGYTF. This chain connects TRBV30 to TRBJ1-2; D is unclear. Germline CDR1 and CDR2: GTSNPN and SVGIG (reference sequence). The CDR3 consists of 14 residues. V was shortened by 0 bases and J by 2 bases, with 10 bases between the two germline ends.

Turning to this clone: The junction departs from the called germline gene at one end, perhaps through a read error. The chain couples TRBV4-3 to TRBJ2-7, with 10 bases fitting TRBD1. The CDR3 is 15 residues long. Germline CDR1 is LGHNA and CDR2 is YSLEER. CDR3 nucleotide sequence: TGCGCCAGCAGCCAAGAAGGGGCTAGACAGGGGGCTCCACGCTTC. Encoded protein: CASSQEGARQGAPRF.

The chain links TRBV30 to TRBJ1-1; TRBD1 is a possible D gene (5 bases). V lost 1 base and J 8 bases, leaving 11 bases between the germline ends. Germline CDR1 GTSNPN, CDR2 SVGIG (reference sequence). The CDR3 loop spans 12 amino acids. The CDR3 protein is CAWSDLGPEAFF. DNA for the CDR3: TGTGCCTGGAGTGATCTGGGGCCGGAAGCTTTCTTT.

J is TRBJ1-1 and V is TRBV19; TRBD1 is a possible D gene (6 bases). Trimming removed 3 bases from V and 3 bases from J, with 17 bases in between. The CDR3 consists of 16 residues. Germline CDR1 and CDR2: LNHDA and SQIVND (reference sequence). As DNA, the CDR3 is TGTGCCAGTAGTATCCCCTTGGGGGGGCGAGACACTGAAGCTTTCTTT. It codes for CASSIPLGGRDTEAFF. The full variable domain, completed using reference TRBV19 and TRBJ1-1, is DGGITQSPKYLFRKEGQNVTLSCEQNLNHDAMYWYRQDPGQGLRLIYYSQIVNDFQKGDIAEGYSVSREKKESFPLTVTSAQKNPTAFYLCASSIPLGGRDTEAFFGQGTRLTVV.

This rearrangement joins TRBV29-1 to TRBJ2-3; the D gene is possibly TRBD2 (6 bases). Per the germline V gene, CDR1 is SQVTM and CDR2 is ANQGSEA. Trimming shortened V by 7 bases and J by 0 bases, and 14 bases separated the two germline ends. The CDR3 loop spans 14 amino acids. This chain's CDR3 is CSDAYSGSTDTQYF. The CDR3 bases are TGCAGCGACGCTTATAGCGGTAGCACAGATACGCAGTATTTT.

The chain links TRBV6-1 to TRBJ1-3; D is uncertain. The CDR3 has 15 amino acids. V was cut by 2 bases and J by 4 bases, with 12 bases left in between. Germline V gene data show CDR1 as MNHNS and CDR2 as SASEGT. The CDR3 nucleotides read TGTGCCAGCAGTGAAATGGAAGCGTCGGGAAACACCATATATTTT. It is translated as CASSEMEASGNTIYF.

V usage is TRBV7-3 and J usage is TRBJ2-3; 8 nucleotides agree with TRBD2. CDR3 size: 15 residues. V shed 5 bases, J shed 2 bases, and the junction held 6 bases outside the gene matches. CDR1 is SGHTA and CDR2 is FQGTGA in the germline V gene. CDR3 bases: TGTGCCAGCAGCCCAGCGGGAGCTTTCACAGATACGCAGTATTTT. The encoded protein is CASSPAGAFTDTQYF. Full variable domain (rest looked up from reference TRBV7-3 and TRBJ2-3): GAGVSQTPSNKVTEKGKYVELRCDPISGHTALYWYRQSLGQGPEFLIYFQGTGAADDSGLPNDRFFAVRPEGSVSTLKIQRTERGDSAVYLCASSPAGAFTDTQYFGPGTRLTVL.

The chain has TRBV10-1 and TRBJ2-3; no clear D. The CDR3 extends over 13 amino acids. V shed 4 bases and J shed 3 bases, with 8 bases lying between them. CDR1 and CDR2 from the germline V gene are WNHNN and SYGVQD (reference sequence). The CDR3 region is CASSAVVTDTQYF. CDR3 in DNA: TGCGCCAGCAGTGCGGTAGTTACAGATACGCAGTATTTT.

This clone was observed a few times. The rearrangement joins TRBV15 to TRBJ2-7, with TRBD1 identical over 8 bases. There are 16 residues in the CDR3. Germline V gives CDR1 LNHNV, CDR2 YYDKDF (reference sequence). The V gene end was trimmed by 1 base and the J gene end by 4 bases; junction bases not matched to a gene: 9. This chain's CDR3 is CATSRAVGTGIYEQYF. The CDR3 DNA follows: TGTGCCACCAGCAGAGCGGTAGGGACAGGAATTTACGAGCAGTACTTC.

The chain uses TRBV25-1 and TRBJ1-1; D is ambiguous. Trimming shortened V by 1 base and J by 1 base, and 7 bases separated the two germline ends. Germline V lookup: CDR1 MGHDK, CDR2 SYGVNS. The CDR3 length is 14 residues. Here the CDR3 DNA reads TGTGCCAGCAGTGAATGGGAGGGGAACACTGAAGCTTTCTTT. Translated: CASSEWEGNTEAFF.